There are many counts of the clone carrying this T cell receptor (beta chain). Trimming cost V 1 base and J 5 bases; bases outside gene matches: 4. Germline V gene data show CDR1 as SGHVS and CDR2 as FNYEAQ. The CDR3 length is 15 residues. From the 5' RACE reads, TCRdb called clonotypes with MiXCR, one entry per CDR3 protein. Of about 65,000 distinct CDR3 sequences listed, under 5% are singletons. This record comes from a study of neurological immune-mediated disorders. Sequencing used PBMCs. The rearrangement joins TRBV7-6 to TRBJ2-3; 9 nucleotides match TRBD1. This receptor was obtained from a middle-aged man with multiple sclerosis. This CDR3 reads CASSLGGQGLDTQYF. The CDR3 region has the DNA TGTGCCAGCAGCTTAGGGGGACAGGGCTTAGATACGCAGTATTTT.